Below are 6 T cell receptor beta chains sequenced from a single sample in a study of blood T cell repertoires in COVID-19. The data were produced by immunoSEQ multiplex PCR, yet TCRdb's version contains in-frame clones alone and is incomplete. The data contain 90,000 to 150,000 clones, around 86% of them singletons. Sequencing input: peripheral blood. The receptors come from a man at least 80 years old with acute or convalescent COVID-19.

The chain is built from TRBV19 and TRBJ2-5, with 11 bases lining up with TRBD1. V lost 5 bases and J lost 5; bases outside the gene matches: 4. CDR3 size: 14 residues. Germline CDR1 and CDR2: LNHDA and SQIVND (reference sequence). In nucleotides, the CDR3 is TGTGCCAGTAGTCGGACAGGGGGCCGGGAGACCCAGTACTTC. Amino acids: CASSRTGGRETQYF.

CDR3 DNA: TGTGCCAGCAGCCCCCAGGGGCGACAAGAGACCCAGTACTTC. This codes for CASSPQGRQETQYF. This rearrangement joins TRBV7-3 to TRBJ2-5; D is possibly TRBD1 (6 bases). Germline V gene data show CDR1 as SGHTA and CDR2 as FQGTGA. The CDR3 sequence is 14 residues long. The V and J ends lost 5 bases and 2 bases respectively, with 12 bases between them.

The chain links TRBV6-4 to TRBJ1-1; maybe TRBD1 (5 bases). This CDR3 is 13 amino acids long. Trimming took off 5 bases at V and 1 base at J, with 8 bases between the two ends. Germline V lookup: CDR1 MRHNA, CDR2 SNTAGT. The CDR3, as DNA: TGTGCCAGCAGTACGACAGAGAACACTGAAGCTTTCTTT. Its protein is CASSTTENTEAFF.

This chain links TRBV27 with TRBJ1-1, with TRBD1 as a possible D gene (6 bases). The CDR3 runs to 11 residues. CDR1 and CDR2 (germline): MNHEY, SMNVEV (reference sequence). V was pared by 5 bases and J by 10 bases, with 11 bases between. CDR3: CASSKGQLAFF. As DNA, the CDR3 is TGTGCCAGCAGTAAAGGACAGTTAGCTTTCTTT.

The chain links TRBV7-9 to TRBJ1-2; unclear D gene. Trimming took off 4 bases at V and 0 bases at J, with 9 bases between the two ends. Looked up from germline, CDR1 is SEHNR and CDR2 is FQNEAQ (reference sequence). The CDR3 loop spans 14 amino acids. The CDR3 spells CASSSGLPNYGYTF. CDR3 sequence (DNA): TGTGCCAGCAGCTCGGGTCTACCTAACTATGGCTACACCTTC. Drawing the rest from reference TRBV7-9 and TRBJ1-2, the complete variable domain is DTGVSQNPRHKITKRGQNVTFRCDPISEHNRLYWYRQTLGQGPEFLTYFQNEAQLEKSRLLSDRFSAERPKGSFSTLEIQRTEQGDSAMYLCASSSGLPNYGYTFGSGTRLTVV.

This clone was found once. The rearrangement joins TRBV10-3 to TRBJ2-5, with a weak D call TRBD1 (5 bases). Trimming took 5 bases from V and 4 from J, leaving 11 bases between them. The CDR3 sequence is 13 residues long. The germline V gene encodes CDR1 ENHRY and CDR2 SYGVKD. CDR3: CAISPGSIETQYF. CDR3 nucleotides: TGTGCCATCAGTCCAGGGTCGATAGAGACCCAGTACTTC.